Given below is one T cell receptor (beta chain) in context. Its specificity is not known. This entry belongs to a study of cytomegalovirus exposure and HLA in healthy donors. Study information: Most genotyped donors, 81% of 398, had Caucasian-associated genetic ancestry. Study-wide findings and caveats: What was likely a sequencing artifact was a cluster of highly shared sequence variants. The HLA-A and HLA-B alleles of most subjects were reportedly predicted accurately from TCR beta sequences.

A multiplex PCR was run with 60 Vbeta primers and 13 Jbeta primers. Profiling relied on immunoSEQ multiplex PCR, and the TCRdb table lists in-frame clones only, not all of them. This sample has 110,000 to 150,000 clones; about 75% occur once, and the top ten carry 7%. Germline assignment: CDR1 MNHEY and CDR2 SMNVEV (reference sequence). The CDR3 is made up of 12 amino acids. V lost 3 bases, J lost 8 bases, and 10 bases lay in between. The chain employs TRBV27 and TRBJ1-2; tentatively, D is TRBD1 (5 bases). This clonotype originated in a man aged 25-45 years in good health and CMV-seronegative. The sample comprised PBMCs. The CDR3 nucleotides are TGTGCCAGCAGTTTGGCAGGGTTAGGCTACACCTTC. It encodes CASSLAGLGYTF.